This record looks at one TCR beta chain sequence and its context. This sample is drawn from a study of T cell responses to AZD1222 COVID-19 vaccine. Per germline, CDR1 LGHDT and CDR2 YNNKEL (reference sequence). The CDR3 length is 12 residues. V lost 1 base, J lost 5 bases, and 5 bases lay in between. The assay was immunoSEQ multiplex PCR, and TCRdb's table has in-frame clones only and misses some. The profile shows approximately 100,000 clones, approximately 88% of them singletons. The chain combines TRBV3-1 (or the pseudogene TRBV3-2) with TRBJ2-5; D is uncertain. Sequenced here: peripheral blood, sampled on day 0 of AZD1222 vaccination. This sequence was found in an adult in good health. In DNA form, the CDR3 reads TGTGCCAGCAGCCAAGGTGGGGAGACCCAGTACTTC. This translates into CASSQGGETQYF.